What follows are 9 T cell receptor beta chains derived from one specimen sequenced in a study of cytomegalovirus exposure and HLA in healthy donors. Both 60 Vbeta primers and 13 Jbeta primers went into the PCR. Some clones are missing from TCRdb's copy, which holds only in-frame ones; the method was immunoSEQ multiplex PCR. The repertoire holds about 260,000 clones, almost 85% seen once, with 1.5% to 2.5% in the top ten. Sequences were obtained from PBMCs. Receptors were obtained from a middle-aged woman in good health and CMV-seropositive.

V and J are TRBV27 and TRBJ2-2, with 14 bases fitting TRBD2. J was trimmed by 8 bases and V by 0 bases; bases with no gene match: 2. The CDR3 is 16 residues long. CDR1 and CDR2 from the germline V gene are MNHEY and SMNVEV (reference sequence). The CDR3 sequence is CASSLSGTSGRGELFF. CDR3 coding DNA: TGTGCCAGCAGTTTATCAGGGACTAGCGGGAGAGGGGAGCTGTTTTTT.

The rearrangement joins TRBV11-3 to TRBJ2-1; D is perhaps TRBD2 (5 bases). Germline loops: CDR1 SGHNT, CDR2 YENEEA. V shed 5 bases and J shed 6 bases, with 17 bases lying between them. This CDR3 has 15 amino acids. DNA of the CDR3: TGTGCCAGCAGCAAGAGGACGGGAATGATCAATGAGCAGTTCTTC. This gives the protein CASSKRTGMINEQFF.

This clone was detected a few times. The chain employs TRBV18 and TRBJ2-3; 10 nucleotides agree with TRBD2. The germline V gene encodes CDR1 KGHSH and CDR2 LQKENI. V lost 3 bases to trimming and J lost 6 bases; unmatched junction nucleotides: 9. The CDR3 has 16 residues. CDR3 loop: CASSPPGTSAPDTQYF. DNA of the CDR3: TGTGCCAGCTCACCTCCCGGGACTAGCGCCCCGGATACGCAGTATTTT.

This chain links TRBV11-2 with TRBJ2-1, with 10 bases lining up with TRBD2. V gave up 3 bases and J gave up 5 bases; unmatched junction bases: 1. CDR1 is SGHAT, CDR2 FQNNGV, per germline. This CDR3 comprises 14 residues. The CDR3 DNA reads TGTGCCAGCAGCTTTAGCGGGAGGAACAATGAGCAGTTCTTC. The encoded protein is CASSFSGRNNEQFF.

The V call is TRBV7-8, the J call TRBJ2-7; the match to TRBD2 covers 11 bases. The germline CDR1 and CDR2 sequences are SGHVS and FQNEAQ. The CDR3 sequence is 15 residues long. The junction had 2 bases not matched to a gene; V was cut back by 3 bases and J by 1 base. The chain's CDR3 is CASSFLAGGSYEQYF. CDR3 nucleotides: TGTGCCAGCAGCTTCCTAGCGGGGGGATCCTACGAGCAGTACTTC.

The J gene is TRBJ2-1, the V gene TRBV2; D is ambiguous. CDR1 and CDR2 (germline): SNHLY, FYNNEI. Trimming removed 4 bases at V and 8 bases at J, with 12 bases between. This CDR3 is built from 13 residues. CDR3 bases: TGTGCCAGCAGTGTAACTACCCTCGATGAGCAGTTCTTC. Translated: CASSVTTLDEQFF.

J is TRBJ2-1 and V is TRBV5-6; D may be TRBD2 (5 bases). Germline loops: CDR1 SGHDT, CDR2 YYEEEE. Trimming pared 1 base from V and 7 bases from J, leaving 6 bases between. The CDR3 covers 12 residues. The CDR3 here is CASSLPGNEQFF. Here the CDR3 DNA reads TGTGCCAGCAGCTTGCCGGGAAATGAGCAGTTCTTC.

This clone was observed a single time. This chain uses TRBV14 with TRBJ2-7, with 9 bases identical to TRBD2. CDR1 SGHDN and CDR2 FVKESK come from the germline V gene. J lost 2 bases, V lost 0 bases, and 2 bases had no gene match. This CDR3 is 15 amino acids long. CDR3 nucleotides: TGTGCCAGCAGCCAAGAATTAGCGGGAGCCTACGAGCAGTACTTC. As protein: CASSQELAGAYEQYF. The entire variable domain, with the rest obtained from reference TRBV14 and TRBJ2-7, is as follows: EAGVTQFPSHSVIEKGQTVTLRCDPISGHDNLYWYRRVMGKEIKFLLHFVKESKQDESGMPNNRFLAERTGGTYSTLKVQPAELEDSGVYFCASSQELAGAYEQYFGPGTRLTVT.

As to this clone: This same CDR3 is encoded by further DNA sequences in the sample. CDR3 DNA: TGTGCCAGCAGCGGGGACAGGGTCTATGGCTACACCTTC. Its translation is CASSGDRVYGYTF. The chain recombines TRBV5-6 with TRBJ1-2; 9 bases agree with TRBD1. Germline V gene lookup returns CDR1 SGHDT and CDR2 YYEEEE. The junction had 2 bases not matched to a gene; V was cut back by 4 bases and J by 4 bases. The CDR3 runs to 13 residues.